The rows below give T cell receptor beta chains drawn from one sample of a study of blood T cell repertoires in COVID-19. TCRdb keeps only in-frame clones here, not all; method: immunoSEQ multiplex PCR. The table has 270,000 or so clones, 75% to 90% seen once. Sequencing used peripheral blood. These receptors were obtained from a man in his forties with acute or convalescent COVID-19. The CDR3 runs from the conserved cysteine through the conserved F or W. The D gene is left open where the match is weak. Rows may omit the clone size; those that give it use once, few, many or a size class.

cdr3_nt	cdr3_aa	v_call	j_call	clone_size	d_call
TGTGCCAGCCGGTTATACACTGAAGCTTTCTTT	CASRLYTEAFF	TRBV2	TRBJ1-1	.	.
TGTGCCTGGAGTTTACAAACGAACACTGAAGCTTTCTTT	CAWSLQTNTEAFF	TRBV30	TRBJ1-1	.	.
TGTGCCAGCAGCCCGAGAATACGACAGGGGGGCTACGAGCAGTACTTC	CASSPRIRQGGYEQYF	TRBV7-8	TRBJ2-7	.	TRBD1
TGTGCCAGCTCCCACCGCGCCGTTTATGGCTACACCTTC	CASSHRAVYGYTF	TRBV14	TRBJ1-2	.	.
TGCAGCGCGGGAGACAGGGCACCCTACGAGCAGTACTTC	CSAGDRAPYEQYF	TRBV29-1	TRBJ2-7	once	.
TGTGCCAGTAGTGCCCGGGGTGTGGAAGGCTACACCTTC	CASSARGVEGYTF	TRBV19	TRBJ1-2	.	.
TGCGCCAGCAGCCGGGCAACTAATGAAAAACTGTTTTTT	CASSRATNEKLFF	TRBV5-1	TRBJ1-4	.	.
TGTGCCAGCAGCCGACAGGGGCTGAACACTGAAGCTTTCTTT	CASSRQGLNTEAFF	TRBV7-9	TRBJ1-1	once	TRBD1
TGTGCCAGCAGCCAAGACGGGAGCTCCTACAATGAGCAGTTCTTC	CASSQDGSSYNEQFF	TRBV4-2	TRBJ2-1	.	.
TGTGCCACCAGTGATTTGCAAGGGACAGGGTCCGGGGAGCTGTTTTTT	CATSDLQGTGSGELFF	TRBV24-1	TRBJ2-2	few	TRBD1
TGTGCCAGCTCACCACGTCAGTTTAGCGGGGGAAACGACAATGAGCAGTTCTTC	CASSPRQFSGGNDNEQFF	TRBV18	TRBJ2-1	.	TRBD2
TGTGCCAGCAGTTGGGCAGCAAATAGCAATCAGCCCCAGCATTTT	CASSWAANSNQPQHF	TRBV7-2	TRBJ1-5	.	.
TGTGCTAGTGGTCGAGGAGATAACTCTGGAAACACCATATATTTT	CASGRGDNSGNTIYF	TRBV12-5	TRBJ1-3	.	.
TGTGCCAGCAGTTACTCTGGGGGACAGGGAGGCACTGAAGCTTTCTTT	CASSYSGGQGGTEAFF	TRBV6-5	TRBJ1-1	.	TRBD1
TGTGCCAGCAGTCTCGAGGGGAACACTGAAGCTTTCTTT	CASSLEGNTEAFF	TRBV3-1/TRBV3-2	TRBJ1-1	.	.
TGTGCCATCAGTGGACGAAGAGAGGGTCCCACTTTCGAAACAGATACGCAGTATTTT	CAISGRREGPTFETDTQYF	TRBV10-3	TRBJ2-3	.	.
TGTGCCTGGAGGGGGGGGCTTTTTGAAAAACTGTTTTTT	CAWRGGLFEKLFF	TRBV30	TRBJ1-4	.	.
TGTGCCAGCAGAAGCGGGGGGAGCTATGGCTACACCTTC	CASRSGGSYGYTF	TRBV12-3/TRBV12-4	TRBJ1-2	.	.
TGTGCCAGCACCCAGGGGCGTCAGCCCCAGCATTTT	CASTQGRQPQHF	TRBV12-3/TRBV12-4	TRBJ1-5	.	.
TGTGCCAGCAGCCGGGGACAGGGGGGTACAGATACGCAGTATTTT	CASSRGQGGTDTQYF	TRBV7-9	TRBJ2-3	.	TRBD1
TGTGCCAGCAGTGATCTAGCCGGGGGTTCACCCCTCCACTTT	CASSDLAGGSPLHF	TRBV6-4	TRBJ1-6	.	.
TGTGCCAGCAGTGAAGGTTGGGGGCTTTATGGCTACACCTTC	CASSEGWGLYGYTF	TRBV2	TRBJ1-2	.	.
TGTGCCAGCAGTTTCTTTCACACCGGGGAGCTGTTTTTT	CASSFFHTGELFF	TRBV12-3/TRBV12-4	TRBJ2-2	.	.
TGTGCCATCAGCGACAGGGAAGGGGATGGCTACACCTTC	CAISDREGDGYTF	TRBV10-3	TRBJ1-2	.	TRBD1
TGCAGCGTTGAAGACGGGACAGGGGGTTCCTATGGCTACACCTTC	CSVEDGTGGSYGYTF	TRBV29-1	TRBJ1-2	.	TRBD1
TGTGCCAGCAGCTCTGCTCACAGGAACACTGAAGCTTTCTTT	CASSSAHRNTEAFF	TRBV6-5	TRBJ1-1	.	.
TGTGCCAGCAGCGTAGACCGGGGGGCGGGGACAGATACGCAGTATTTT	CASSVDRGAGTDTQYF	TRBV9	TRBJ2-3	.	.
TGTGCCAGCGAGGTGCCGGGACAGGGCTATGAAAAACTGTTTTTT	CASEVPGQGYEKLFF	TRBV6-5	TRBJ1-4	.	TRBD1
TGTGCCAGCCGCGCGCCCACAGGGACAGATACGCAGTATTTT	CASRAPTGTDTQYF	TRBV6-6	TRBJ2-3	.	.
TGTGCCAGCAGCCCCTCAACAGGCTACTATGGCTACACCTTC	CASSPSTGYYGYTF	TRBV3-1/TRBV3-2	TRBJ1-2	.	.
TGTGCCAGCAGCCCCTTGACAGGCCCTGAAGCTTTCTTT	CASSPLTGPEAFF	TRBV7-8	TRBJ1-1	once	.
TGCAGCGTTGGAGGACAGGGGAACTATGGCTACACCTTC	CSVGGQGNYGYTF	TRBV29-1	TRBJ1-2	.	TRBD1
TGTGCCAGCAGCCCCAGGGGGACAGATACGCAGTATTTT	CASSPRGTDTQYF	TRBV3-1/TRBV3-2	TRBJ2-3	.	TRBD1
TGTGCCAGCAGCTTCGGTAGCGGGGGTGAGCAGTTCTTC	CASSFGSGGEQFF	TRBV3-1/TRBV3-2	TRBJ2-1	once	TRBD2
TGTGCCAGCAGCTTTAGACAGCCCTACGAGCAGTACTTC	CASSFRQPYEQYF	TRBV11-2	TRBJ2-7	.	.
TGTGCCAGCAGCGTCCGTGGGAGTAGCGCCTACAATGAGCAGTTCTTC	CASSVRGSSAYNEQFF	TRBV11-3	TRBJ2-1	.	.
TGTGCCAGCAGCTCGTTACAGCGGACCTATGGCTACACCTTC	CASSSLQRTYGYTF	TRBV7-9	TRBJ1-2	once	.
TGTGCCATCAGTGAGCAGGGAGGGTACGAGCAGTACTTC	CAISEQGGYEQYF	TRBV10-3	TRBJ2-7	.	TRBD2
TGTGCCATCAGTTCCCAGCGGGGGAACACCGGGGAGCTGTTTTTT	CAISSQRGNTGELFF	TRBV10-3	TRBJ2-2	few	TRBD2
TGTGCCAGCAGTGATACGGGGGGGGTTGGCTACACCTTC	CASSDTGGVGYTF	TRBV25-1	TRBJ1-2	.	.
TGTGCCAGCAGCCCGGGACTAGCAGGCCACAATGAGCAGTTCTTC	CASSPGLAGHNEQFF	TRBV7-2	TRBJ2-1	.	TRBD2